The 18 T cell receptor beta chains below all came from one sample that was sequenced in a study. From the 5' RACE reads, TCRdb called clonotypes with MiXCR, one entry per CDR3 protein. The top ten clones hold approximately 3% of a sample with tens of thousands of distinct CDR3 sequences, more than 25% of them seen once. The sample was tumor-infiltrating memory CD4+ T cells sorted from the breast tumor. Noted subset: memory CD4+ T cells, CD4+CD45RO+CD25-. The receptors stem from a female donor with breast cancer.

This sequence joins TRBV29-1 and TRBJ1-1, with 7 nucleotides matching TRBD1. Trimming at V came to 6 bases and at J to 0 bases, leaving 10 bases not matched to a gene. The CDR3 covers 15 residues. Looked up from germline, CDR1 is SQVTM and CDR2 is ANQGSEA. CDR3 region: CSVGGSRTLNTEAFF. Here the CDR3 DNA reads TGCAGCGTAGGGGGCAGCCGTACTTTGAACACTGAAGCTTTCTTT. The complete variable domain, with remaining parts taken from reference TRBV29-1 and TRBJ1-1, reads SAVISQKPSRDICQRGTSLTIQCQVDSQVTMMFWYRQQPGQSLTLIATANQGSEATYESGFVIDKFPISRPNLTFSTLTVSNMSPEDSSIYLCSVGGSRTLNTEAFFGQGTRLTVV.

The chain carries TRBV7-9 and TRBJ1-1; TRBD1 matches at 7 bases. Judging by the DNA end, TRBJ2-2 fits better; the J call may be wrong. Looked up from germline, CDR1 is SEHNR and CDR2 is FQNEAQ (reference sequence). The CDR3 covers 15 residues. CDR3 bases: TGTGCCAGCAAGAGGGGGACAGTCGACACCGGGGAGCTGTTTTTT. Protein sequence: CASKRGTVDTGELFF.

This clonotype was observed a few times. This rearrangement joins TRBV20-1 to TRBJ1-6, with TRBD1 as a possible D gene (5 bases). Germline CDR1 reads DFQATT; CDR2 reads SNEGSKA (reference sequence). This CDR3 is 14 amino acids long. With 8 bases removed from V and 8 bases from J, the gap between germline ends came to 19 bases. CDR3 DNA: TGCAGTCCCGACCGAGGGACCGACTATTCACCCCTCCACTTT. Residues: CSPDRGTDYSPLHF.

The table lists this clonotype with a few counts. The chain joins TRBV7-2 to TRBJ2-7; 10 bases match TRBD2. The V and J ends lost 5 bases and 6 bases, in that order; junction bases with no gene match: 10. Germline-derived CDR1 and CDR2 are SGHTA and FQGNSA. The length of the CDR3 is 15 residues. In DNA, the CDR3 is TGTGCCAGCAGCCGGGGGAGCGGGGGGGCCGCCGAGCAGTACTTC. Translated: CASSRGSGGAAEQYF.

This clonotype was seen ten or more times. The chain uses TRBV29-1 and TRBJ2-3; D is uncertain. Per germline, CDR1 SQVTM and CDR2 ANQGSEA. This CDR3 comprises 12 residues. Between the trimmed V and J ends, which lost 3 bases and 2 bases, there was a span of 6 bases. CDR3 loop: CSVDPNTDTQYF. DNA for the CDR3: TGCAGCGTTGACCCGAACACAGATACGCAGTATTTT.

This clonotype was seen a handful of times. The chain has TRBV28 and TRBJ2-7; D remains ambiguous. In germline, CDR1 is MDHEN, CDR2 SYDVKM. The CDR3 length is 14 residues. V was shortened by 2 bases and J by 6 bases, with 14 bases between the two germline ends. CDR3 residues: CASSLVGIQGEQYF. The DNA of the CDR3 is TGTGCCAGCAGTTTAGTGGGGATCCAAGGCGAGCAGTACTTC.

This sequence joins TRBV20-1 and TRBJ2-1; the match to TRBD2 covers 13 bases. The CDR3 sequence is 17 residues long. Per germline, CDR1 DFQATT and CDR2 SNEGSKA (reference sequence). V was clipped by 3 bases and J by 0 bases; unmatched bases: 5. As DNA, the CDR3 is TGCAGTGCTAGGGCACTAGCGGGAGGGTACTCCTACAATGAGCAGTTCTTC. This sequence encodes CSARALAGGYSYNEQFF.

This clonotype was recorded many times. The chain is built from TRBV6-5 and TRBJ2-4; weak D call: TRBD1 (6 bases). The V gene's germline CDR1 is MNHEY and CDR2 SVGAGI. The CDR3 extends over 13 amino acids. The V and J ends lost 4 bases and 8 bases respectively, with 12 bases between them. The CDR3 spells CASSSTGSDIQYF. CDR3 bases: TGTGCCAGCAGTTCCACAGGGTCCGACATTCAGTACTTC.

This clonotype was counted a few times. V and J are TRBV24-1 and TRBJ2-3, with 8 bases that match TRBD1. Germline V gene lookup returns CDR1 KGHDR and CDR2 SFDVKD. The length of the CDR3 is 14 residues. The ends lost 4 bases at V and 4 bases at J; junction bases unmatched: 3. CDR3 in amino acids: CATSEDRAPDTQYF. The CDR3 nucleotides read TGTGCCACCAGTGAGGACAGGGCCCCAGATACGCAGTATTTT.

This clonotype came up a few times. V is TRBV7-2 and J is TRBJ1-5, with 9 bases lining up with TRBD1. Germline V lookup: CDR1 SGHTA, CDR2 FQGNSA. The CDR3 totals 15 residues. Trimming cost V 5 bases and J 2 bases; bases outside gene matches: 4. The CDR3 sequence is CASSPTGGRNQPQHF. The CDR3 DNA reads TGTGCCAGCAGCCCCACAGGGGGCCGCAATCAGCCCCAGCATTTT. Together with reference TRBV7-2 and TRBJ1-5, the CDR3 gives the full variable domain: GAGVSQSPSNKVTEKGKDVELRCDPISGHTALYWYRQSLGQGLEFLIYFQGNSAPDKSGLPSDRFSAERTGGSVSTLTIQRTQQEDSAVYLCASSPTGGRNQPQHFGDGTRLSIL.

There are a few counts of this clonotype. Its ends do not fully match the called genes, so a read error is possible. The gene calls are TRBV7-7 and TRBJ2-6; TRBD2 is a possible D gene (6 bases). CDR1 is SSHAT, CDR2 FNYEAQ, per germline (reference sequence). This CDR3 region has 16 residues. CDR3 sequence: CASTRLEGSGANVLTF. The CDR3 nucleotides are TGTGCTAGCACCCGACTGGAGGGCTCTGGGGCCAACGTCCTGACTTTC.

This chain joins TRBV10-3 and TRBJ1-5, with D unclear. V dropped 4 bases and J dropped 1 base, with 11 bases sitting between them. Germline CDR1 and CDR2: ENHRY and SYGVKD. The CDR3 contains 15 residues. CDR3: CAISAQLGSNQPQHF. In DNA form, the CDR3 reads TGTGCCATCAGTGCTCAGCTGGGAAGCAATCAGCCCCAGCATTTT.

A few counts support this clonotype. The chain couples TRBV3-1 to TRBJ2-3; D tentatively fits TRBD1 or TRBD2 (5 bases each). The CDR3 spans 11 residues. Germline loops: CDR1 LGHDT, CDR2 YNNKEL (reference sequence). Deletions cut 1 base from V and 10 bases from J, with 6 bases between. Here the CDR3 reads CASSQGGPQYF. The CDR3 nucleotides read TGTGCCAGCAGCCAAGGGGGACCGCAGTATTTT.

This clonotype was seen more than once but under ten times. The chain links TRBV2 to TRBJ1-1, with TRBD1 as a possible D gene (5 bases). Germline lookup yields CDR1 SNHLY and CDR2 FYNNEI. CDR3 length equals 12 residues. Between the trimmed V and J ends, which lost 7 bases and 6 bases, there was a span of 12 bases. DNA of the CDR3: TGTGCCAGCAAAGGGGATGACGCTGAAGCTTTCTTT. Its protein product is CASKGDDAEAFF. The entire variable domain, with the rest obtained from reference TRBV2 and TRBJ1-1, is as follows: EPEVTQTPSHQVTQMGQEVILRCVPISNHLYFYWYRQILGQKVEFLVSFYNNEISEKSEIFDDQFSVERPDGSNFTLKIRSTKLEDSAMYFCASKGDDAEAFFGQGTRLTVV.

With regard to this clonotype: This likely comes from a read error, as the CDR3 has no conserved phenylalanine or tryptophan at its end. The V call is TRBV6-2 or TRBV6-3, the J call TRBJ1-5; D might be TRBD1 (5 bases). Germline V gives CDR1 MNHEY, CDR2 SVGEGT. The V gene lost 4 bases and the J gene lost 7 bases, with 11 bases spanning the gap. CDR3 length: 13 residues. CDR3 bases: TGTGCCAGCAGTTCGAACAGGATCCAGCCCCAGCATTCT. It codes for CASSSNRIQPQHS.

This clonotype was picked up a small number of times. This chain links TRBV5-5 with TRBJ2-3; TRBD2 aligns across 7 bases. The CDR3 runs to 15 residues. With V trimmed by 1 base and J by 4 bases, 6 bases remained unmatched. Per the germline V gene, CDR1 is SGHKS and CDR2 is YYEKEE (reference sequence). CDR3 sequence: CASSLRLAVADTQYF. The DNA of the CDR3 is TGTGCCAGCAGCTTGAGACTAGCAGTAGCAGATACGCAGTATTTT.

The genes are TRBV7-9 and TRBJ2-7; no clear D. V lost 2 bases and J lost 6, with 8 bases in between. The V gene's germline CDR1 is SEHNR and CDR2 FQNEAQ (reference sequence). The CDR3 runs to 12 residues. The CDR3 protein is CASSLSTGEQYF. The CDR3 DNA reads TGTGCCAGCAGCTTAAGTACGGGCGAGCAGTACTTC.

The gene calls are TRBV29-1 and TRBJ2-5; the match to TRBD1 covers 8 bases. The germline gives CDR1 SQVTM, CDR2 ANQGSEA. V trimming: 5 bases; J trimming: 4 bases; junction bases outside the gene matches: 12. CDR3 length: 15 residues. The DNA of the CDR3 is TGCAGCGTTTCCCTTTCCCAGGGGGCGGGAGAGACCCAGTACTTC. Translation gives CSVSLSQGAGETQYF.